This TCR beta chain was identified in a study of blood T cell repertoires in COVID-19. At the level of the study: In each case, the material was cDNA or gDNA derived from T cells, B-cell-depleted T cells, or PBMCs.

Clones were read by immunoSEQ multiplex PCR, and TCRdb kept only the in-frame ones, dropping some. The data contain approximately 220,000 clones, around 87% of them singletons. Participants, about 18 to 90 years old, spanned approximately 26 US areas. The sequence came from a young man who had been exposed to COVID-19. Sequences were obtained from PBMCs or T cells enriched from blood (not recorded which).

In DNA, the CDR3 is TGTGCCAGCTCACCAAGAATATTAGCGGACAACACCGGGGAGCTGTTTTTT. The encoded protein is CASSPRILADNTGELFF. V usage is TRBV18 and J usage is TRBJ2-2, with a weak D call TRBD2 (6 bases). Germline V gene lookup returns CDR1 KGHSH and CDR2 LQKENI. Deletions cut 2 bases from V and 2 bases from J, with 15 bases between. There are 17 residues in the CDR3.